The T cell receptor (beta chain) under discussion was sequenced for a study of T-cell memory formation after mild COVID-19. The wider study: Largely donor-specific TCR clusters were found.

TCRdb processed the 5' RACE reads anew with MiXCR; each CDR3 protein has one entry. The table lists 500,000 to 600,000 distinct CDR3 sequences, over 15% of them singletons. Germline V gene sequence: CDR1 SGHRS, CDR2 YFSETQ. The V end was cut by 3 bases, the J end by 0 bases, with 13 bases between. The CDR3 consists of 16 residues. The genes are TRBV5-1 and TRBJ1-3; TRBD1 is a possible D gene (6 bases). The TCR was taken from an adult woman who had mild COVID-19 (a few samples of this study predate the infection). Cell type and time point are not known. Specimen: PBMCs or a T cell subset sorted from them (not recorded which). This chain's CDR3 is CASSYGTFSSGNTIYF. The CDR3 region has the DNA TGCGCCAGCAGCTACGGGACATTCAGCTCTGGAAACACCATATATTTT.